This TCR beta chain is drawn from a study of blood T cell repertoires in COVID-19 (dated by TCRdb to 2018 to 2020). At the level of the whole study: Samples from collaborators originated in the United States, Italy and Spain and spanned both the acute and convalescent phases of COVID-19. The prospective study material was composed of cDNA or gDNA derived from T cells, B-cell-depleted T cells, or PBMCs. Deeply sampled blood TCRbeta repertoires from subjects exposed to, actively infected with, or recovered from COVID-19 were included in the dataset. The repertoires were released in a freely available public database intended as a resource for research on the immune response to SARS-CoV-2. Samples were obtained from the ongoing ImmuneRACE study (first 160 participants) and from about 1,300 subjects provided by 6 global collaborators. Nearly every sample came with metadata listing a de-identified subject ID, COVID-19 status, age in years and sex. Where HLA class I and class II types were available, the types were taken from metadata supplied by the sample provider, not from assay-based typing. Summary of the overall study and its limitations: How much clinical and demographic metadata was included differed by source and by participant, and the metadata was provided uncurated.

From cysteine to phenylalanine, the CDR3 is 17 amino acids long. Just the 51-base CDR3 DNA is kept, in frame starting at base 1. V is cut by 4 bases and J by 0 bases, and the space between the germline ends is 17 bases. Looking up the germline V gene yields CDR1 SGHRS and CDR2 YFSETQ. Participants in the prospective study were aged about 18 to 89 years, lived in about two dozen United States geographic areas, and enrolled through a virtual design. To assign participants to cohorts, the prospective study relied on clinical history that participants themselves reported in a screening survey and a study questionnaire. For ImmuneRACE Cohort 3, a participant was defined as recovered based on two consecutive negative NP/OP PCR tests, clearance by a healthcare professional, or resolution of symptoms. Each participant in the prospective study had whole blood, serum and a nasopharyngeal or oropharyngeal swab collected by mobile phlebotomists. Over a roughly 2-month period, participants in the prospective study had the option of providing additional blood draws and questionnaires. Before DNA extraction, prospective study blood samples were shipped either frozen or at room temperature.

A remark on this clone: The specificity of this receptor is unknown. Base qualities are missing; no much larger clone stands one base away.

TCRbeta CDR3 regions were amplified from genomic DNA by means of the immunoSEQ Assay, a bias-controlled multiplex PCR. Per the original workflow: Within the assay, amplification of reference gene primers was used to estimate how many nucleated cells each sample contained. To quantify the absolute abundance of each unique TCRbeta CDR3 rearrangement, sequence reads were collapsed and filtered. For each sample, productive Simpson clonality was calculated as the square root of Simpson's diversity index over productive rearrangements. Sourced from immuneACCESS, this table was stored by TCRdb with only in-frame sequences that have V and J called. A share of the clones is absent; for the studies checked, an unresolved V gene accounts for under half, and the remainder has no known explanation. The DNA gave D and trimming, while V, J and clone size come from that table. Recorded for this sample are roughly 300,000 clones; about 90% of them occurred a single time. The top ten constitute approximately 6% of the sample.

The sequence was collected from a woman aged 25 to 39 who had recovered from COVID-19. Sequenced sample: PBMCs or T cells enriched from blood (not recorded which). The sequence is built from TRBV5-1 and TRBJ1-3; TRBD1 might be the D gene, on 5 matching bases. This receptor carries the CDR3 CASSTGMGTVSGNTIYF. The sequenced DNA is TGCGCCAGCAGCACTGGTATGGGGACTGTCTCTGGAAACACCATATATTTT.